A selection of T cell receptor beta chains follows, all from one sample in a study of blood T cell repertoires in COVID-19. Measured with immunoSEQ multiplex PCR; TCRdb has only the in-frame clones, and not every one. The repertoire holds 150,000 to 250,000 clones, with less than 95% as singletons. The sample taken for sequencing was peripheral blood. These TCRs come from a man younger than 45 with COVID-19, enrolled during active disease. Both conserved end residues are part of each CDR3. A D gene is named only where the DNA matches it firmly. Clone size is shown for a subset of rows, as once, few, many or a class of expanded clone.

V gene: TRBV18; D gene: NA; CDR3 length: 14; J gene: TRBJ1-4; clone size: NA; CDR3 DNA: TGTGCCAGCTCACGTGGAGGAGATAATGAAAAACTGTTTTTT; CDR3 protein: CASSRGGDNEKLFF
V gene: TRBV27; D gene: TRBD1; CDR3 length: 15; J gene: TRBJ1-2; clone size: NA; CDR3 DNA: TGTGCCAGCAGTTCCACAGGGGTCAGAAACTATGGCTACACCTTC; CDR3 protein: CASSSTGVRNYGYTF
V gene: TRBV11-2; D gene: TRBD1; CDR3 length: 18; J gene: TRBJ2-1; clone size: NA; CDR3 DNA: TGTGCCAGCAGCCAGACAAGATGGGGGGACAGGTTCGAAAATGAGCAGTTCTTC; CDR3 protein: CASSQTRWGDRFENEQFF
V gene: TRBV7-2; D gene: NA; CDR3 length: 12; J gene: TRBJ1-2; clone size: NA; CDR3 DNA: TGTGCCAGCAGCTTTGCAGGATCCGGCTACACCTTC; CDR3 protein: CASSFAGSGYTF
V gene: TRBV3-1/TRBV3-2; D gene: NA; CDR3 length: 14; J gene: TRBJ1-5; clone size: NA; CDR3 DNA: TGTGCCAGCAGCCAAGAAGGTAGCCATCAGCCCCAGCATTTT; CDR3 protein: CASSQEGSHQPQHF
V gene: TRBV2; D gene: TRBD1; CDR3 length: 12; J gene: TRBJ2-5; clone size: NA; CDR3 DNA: TGTGCCAGCAGCTTCAGGGGGGAGACCCAGTACTTC; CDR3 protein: CASSFRGETQYF
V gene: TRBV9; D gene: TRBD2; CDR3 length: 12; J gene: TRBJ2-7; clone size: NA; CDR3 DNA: TGTGCCAGCAGCGTAGGGGAGGGCGAGCAGTACTTC; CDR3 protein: CASSVGEGEQYF
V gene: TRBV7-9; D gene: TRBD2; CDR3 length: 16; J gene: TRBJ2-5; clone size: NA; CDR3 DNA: TGTGCCAGCAGCTTAGTAATCCGGGGGGGCGGTGAGACCCAGTACTTC; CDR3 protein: CASSLVIRGGGETQYF
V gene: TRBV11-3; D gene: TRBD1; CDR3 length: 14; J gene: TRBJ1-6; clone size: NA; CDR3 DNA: TGTGCCAGCAGCCAGACAGGGTATAATTCACCCCTCCACTTT; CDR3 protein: CASSQTGYNSPLHF
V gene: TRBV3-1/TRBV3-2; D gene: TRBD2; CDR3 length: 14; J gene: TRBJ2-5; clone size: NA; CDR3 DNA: TGTGCCAGCAGCTCACTAGCGGGTCAAGAGACCCAGTACTTC; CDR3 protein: CASSSLAGQETQYF
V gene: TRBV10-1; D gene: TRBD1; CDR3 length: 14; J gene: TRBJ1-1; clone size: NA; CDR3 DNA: TGCGCCAGCAGTAATACAGGGGGGAGCACTGAAGCTTTCTTT; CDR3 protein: CASSNTGGSTEAFF
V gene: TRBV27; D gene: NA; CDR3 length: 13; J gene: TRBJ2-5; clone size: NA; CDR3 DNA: TGTGCCAGCAGCCAAACTCAGGAAGAGACCCAGTACTTC; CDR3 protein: CASSQTQEETQYF
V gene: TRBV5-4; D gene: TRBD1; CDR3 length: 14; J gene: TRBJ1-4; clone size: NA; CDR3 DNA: TGTGCCAGCAAACACAGGGGGGAAAATGAAAAACTGTTTTTT; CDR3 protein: CASKHRGENEKLFF
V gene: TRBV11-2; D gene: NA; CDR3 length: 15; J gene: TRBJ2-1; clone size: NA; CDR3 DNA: TGTGCCAGCAGCTCTTTAGGGGGTTCCTACAATGAGCAGTTCTTC; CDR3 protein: CASSSLGGSYNEQFF
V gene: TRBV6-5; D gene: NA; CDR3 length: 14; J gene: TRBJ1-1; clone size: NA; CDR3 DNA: TGTGCCAGCAGCGGGGGGAGTCTGAACACTGAAGCTTTCTTT; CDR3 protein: CASSGGSLNTEAFF
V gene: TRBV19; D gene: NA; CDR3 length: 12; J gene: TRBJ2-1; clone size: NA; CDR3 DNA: TGTGCCAGTAGGGTCCAGGGGAATGAGCAGTTCTTC; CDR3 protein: CASRVQGNEQFF
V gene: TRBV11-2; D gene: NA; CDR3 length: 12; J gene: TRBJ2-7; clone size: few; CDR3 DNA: TGTGCCAGCAGCTCCAATTCCTACGAGCAGTACTTC; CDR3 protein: CASSSNSYEQYF
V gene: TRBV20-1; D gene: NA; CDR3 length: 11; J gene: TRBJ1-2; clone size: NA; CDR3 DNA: TGCAGTGAGGCGGGCAACTATGGCTACACCTTC; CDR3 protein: CSEAGNYGYTF
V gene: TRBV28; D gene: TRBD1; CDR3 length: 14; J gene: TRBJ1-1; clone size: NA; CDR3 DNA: TGTGCCAGCAGTTTGGGGACAGGGAACACTGAAGCTTTCTTT; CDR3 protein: CASSLGTGNTEAFF
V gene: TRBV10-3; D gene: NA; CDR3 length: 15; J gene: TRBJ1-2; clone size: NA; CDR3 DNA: TGTGCCATCAGTGAGTCAATGGAAGGGGCTCGTGGCTACACCTTC; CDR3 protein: CAISESMEGARGYTF
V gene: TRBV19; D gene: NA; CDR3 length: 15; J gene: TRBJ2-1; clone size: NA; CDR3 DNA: TGTGCCAGTAGTCCAACAGGTAGACCATACAATGAGCAGTTCTTC; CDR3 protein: CASSPTGRPYNEQFF
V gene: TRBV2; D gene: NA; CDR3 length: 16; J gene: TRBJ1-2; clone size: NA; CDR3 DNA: TGTGCCAGCAGTGAACAGGGAGGCGTGTGGAACTATGGCTACACCTTC; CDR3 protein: CASSEQGGVWNYGYTF
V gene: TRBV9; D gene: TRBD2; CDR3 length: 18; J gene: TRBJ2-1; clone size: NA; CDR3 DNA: TGTGCCAGCAGCTCATCGACACGACTAGCGGGGAATTACAATGAGCAGTTCTTC; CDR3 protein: CASSSSTRLAGNYNEQFF
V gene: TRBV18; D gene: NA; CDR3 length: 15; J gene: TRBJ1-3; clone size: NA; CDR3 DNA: TGTGCCAGCTCGGGGGACATGAGCTCTGGAAACACCATATATTTT; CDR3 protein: CASSGDMSSGNTIYF
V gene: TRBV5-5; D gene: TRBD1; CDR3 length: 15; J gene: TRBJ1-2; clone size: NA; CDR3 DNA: TGTGCCAGCAGCTTGGCCGGGACAGAACACTATGGCTACACCTTC; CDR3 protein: CASSLAGTEHYGYTF
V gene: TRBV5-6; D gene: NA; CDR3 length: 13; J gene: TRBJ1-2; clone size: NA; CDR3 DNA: TGTGCCAGCAGCTTGGCGGGGGGCCATGGCTACACCTTC; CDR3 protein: CASSLAGGHGYTF